A single sample is the source of the 27 T cell receptor beta chains below, sequenced in a study of circulating and synovial CD4+ cells in juvenile arthritis. The repertoire was sequenced with immunoSEQ multiplex PCR; TCRdb's copy has only in-frame clones and lacks some. The table lists 35,000 or so clones, about 96% of them singletons. The sequencing sample was made of CD4+ T cells from blood. Receptors originate from a human donor with juvenile idiopathic arthritis.

This chain connects TRBV11-2 to TRBJ2-1; 12 nucleotides match TRBD2. The V and J ends lost 1 base and 0 bases, in that order; junction bases with no gene match: 4. The CDR3 contains 18 residues. Germline V gene sequence: CDR1 SGHAT, CDR2 FQNNGV. The CDR3, as DNA: TGTGCCAGCAGCTTAGCCGGACTAGCGGGGCACTCCTACAATGAGCAGTTCTTC. The encoded protein is CASSLAGLAGHSYNEQFF.

The V and J genes are TRBV10-3 and TRBJ2-1; 10 nucleotides align to TRBD1. Per germline, CDR1 ENHRY and CDR2 SYGVKD. Unmatched junction bases numbered 12, after V lost 2 bases and J lost 8 bases. The CDR3 contains 17 residues. For the CDR3, the DNA is TGTGCCATCAGTGAGGATGCCGGGACAGGGGTTGGGGATGAGCAGTTCTTC. Translation: CAISEDAGTGVGDEQFF.

About this clone itself: Relative to the germline gene, one junction end is altered; a read error may explain this. At the DNA level, this CDR3 is encoded by other sequences in the same sample as well. This sequence joins TRBV28 and TRBJ1-6; 7 nucleotides line up with TRBD1. This CDR3 has 16 residues. Germline lookup yields CDR1 MDHEN and CDR2 SYDVKM. CDR3 in DNA: TGTGCCAGCAGCCCGGGACAGAGCTCCTATAATTCCCCCCTCCACTTT. As protein: CASSPGQSSYNSPLHF.

V usage is TRBV28 and J usage is TRBJ1-2; possibly TRBD1 for D (5 bases). With 7 bases removed from V and 4 bases from J, the gap between germline ends came to 16 bases. Germline V gives CDR1 MDHEN, CDR2 SYDVKM. The CDR3 runs to 14 residues. CDR3 loop: CASTKGDRLYGYTF. For the CDR3, the DNA is TGTGCCAGCACCAAGGGCGACAGACTCTATGGCTACACCTTC.

This rearrangement joins TRBV5-1 to TRBJ2-7; 14 nucleotides match TRBD2. Germline CDR1 is SGHRS and CDR2 is YFSETQ. The CDR3 is made up of 15 amino acids. V lost 4 bases to trimming and J lost 6 bases; unmatched junction nucleotides: 6. In nucleotides, the CDR3 is TGCGCCAGCAGCCCGGGGACTAGCGGGAGTACCGAGCAGTACTTC. Protein: CASSPGTSGSTEQYF.

V and J are TRBV14 and TRBJ2-5; D possibly corresponds to TRBD1 (6 bases). The CDR3 loop spans 14 amino acids. The V gene lost 5 bases and the J gene lost 5 bases, with 15 bases spanning the gap. Germline-derived CDR1 and CDR2 are SGHDN and FVKESK. The CDR3 region has the DNA TGTGCCAGCAGCTTGCAGGGGAAGAGGGAGACCCAGTACTTC. This translates into CASSLQGKRETQYF.

V and J are TRBV27 and TRBJ1-2, with 9 bases fitting TRBD1. Unmatched junction bases numbered 15, after V lost 5 bases and J lost 2 bases. CDR3 length: 18 residues. Germline loops: CDR1 MNHEY, CDR2 SMNVEV (reference sequence). CDR3 amino acids: CASSPSTPYGQGNYGYTF. The CDR3 DNA reads TGTGCCAGCAGTCCATCGACGCCCTATGGACAGGGGAACTATGGCTACACCTTC.

This clone came up once. The rearrangement links TRBV5-1 to TRBJ1-2; the match to TRBD1 covers 9 bases. The V and J ends lost 0 bases and 7 bases, in that order; junction bases with no gene match: 4. The CDR3 is 14 amino acids. CDR1 is SGHRS and CDR2 is YFSETQ in the germline V gene. CDR3 sequence (DNA): TGCGCCAGCAGCTTGGGACAGGGGGAAGGTGGCTACACCTTC. Its protein is CASSLGQGEGGYTF. Complete variable domain (other parts from reference TRBV5-1 and TRBJ1-2): KAGVTQTPRYLIKTRGQQVTLSCSPISGHRSVSWYQQTPGQGLQFLFEYFSETQRNKGNFPGRFSGRQFSNSRSEMNVSTLELGDSALYLCASSLGQGEGGYTFGSGTRLTVV.

This clone has a single count. This chain uses TRBV7-9 with TRBJ1-1; weak D call: TRBD1 (6 bases). The CDR3 contains 15 residues. CDR1 and CDR2 from the germline V gene are SEHNR and FQNEAQ (reference sequence). The V end was cut by 0 bases, the J end by 4 bases, with 12 bases between. DNA of the CDR3: TGTGCCAGCAGCTTAGCGCTCGTCAGGGGCACTGAAGCTTTCTTT. Residues: CASSLALVRGTEAFF.

This rearrangement joins TRBV28 to TRBJ1-1; D is uncertain. V was pared by 2 bases and J by 4 bases, with 2 bases between. Per germline, CDR1 MDHEN and CDR2 SYDVKM. The CDR3 is 11 amino acids. This CDR3 is CASSLLTEAFF. For the CDR3, the DNA is TGTGCCAGCAGTTTACTCACTGAAGCTTTCTTT.

The chain recombines TRBV4-3 with TRBJ2-4, with 8 bases fitting TRBD1. V lost 0 bases to trimming and J lost 5 bases; unmatched junction nucleotides: 9. The CDR3 sequence is 17 residues long. Germline assignment: CDR1 LGHNA and CDR2 YSLEER. CDR3 loop: CASSQDGQGRHQNIQYF. Here the CDR3 DNA reads TGCGCCAGCAGCCAAGACGGACAGGGTAGGCATCAAAACATTCAGTACTTC.

As regards this clone: The same CDR3 arises from other DNA sequences in this sample as well. The J gene is TRBJ1-6, the V gene TRBV19, with 10 positions matching TRBD1. The CDR3 is made up of 16 amino acids. Germline V lookup: CDR1 LNHDA, CDR2 SQIVND (reference sequence). After removal of 0 bases from V and 9 bases from J, the junction contained 5 bases not matched to a gene. CDR3 residues: CASSIEPGQGISPLHF. DNA of the CDR3: TGTGCCAGTAGTATAGAGCCGGGACAGGGGATTTCACCCCTCCACTTT.

The V and J genes are TRBV28 and TRBJ2-7; D perhaps matches TRBD2 (6 bases). The V gene lost 10 bases and the J gene lost 3 bases, with 25 bases spanning the gap. CDR3 length: 16 amino acids. Germline V lookup: CDR1 MDHEN, CDR2 SYDVKM. CDR3 sequence: CATLKSYGSLIYEQYF. DNA of the CDR3: TGTGCCACCCTAAAAAGTTACGGGAGTCTTATCTACGAGCAGTACTTC.

The genes are TRBV28 and TRBJ2-1; 10 bases agree with TRBD2. Germline CDR1 is MDHEN and CDR2 is SYDVKM. CDR3 length equals 15 residues. The ends lost 6 bases at V and 4 bases at J; junction bases unmatched: 6. This chain's CDR3 is CASRKGLAPYNEQFF. CDR3 DNA: TGTGCCAGCAGAAAGGGACTAGCGCCATACAATGAGCAGTTCTTC.

CDR3 DNA: TGTGCCAGCAGTCCCGTCGCGTTGAACTATCAAAGGTCCTATGGCTACACCTTC. Its translation is CASSPVALNYQRSYGYTF. The chain combines TRBV27 with TRBJ1-2, with D hard to call. V shed 5 bases and J shed 4 bases, with 26 bases lying between them. CDR3 length: 18 amino acids. CDR1 is MNHEY and CDR2 is SMNVEV in the germline V gene (reference sequence).

The rearrangement uses TRBV25-1 and TRBJ2-3; 7 positions agree with TRBD1. The V gene end was trimmed by 3 bases and the J gene end by 1 base; junction bases not matched to a gene: 13. Germline CDR1 and CDR2: MGHDK and SYGVNS. The CDR3 totals 18 residues. In nucleotides, the CDR3 is TGTGCCAGCAGTGACCCATTACCGGGACAGCTTGGCACAGATACGCAGTATTTT. Residues: CASSDPLPGQLGTDTQYF. Using reference TRBV25-1 and TRBJ2-3 for the parts outside the CDR3, the full variable domain is EADIYQTPRYLVIGTGKKITLECSQTMGHDKMYWYQQDPGMELHLIHYSYGVNSTEKGDLSSESTVSRIRTEHFPLTLESARPSHTSQYLCASSDPLPGQLGTDTQYFGPGTRLTVL.

The genes are TRBV13 and TRBJ2-1; 12 bases agree with TRBD2. The V gene end was trimmed by 5 bases and the J gene end by 6 bases; junction bases not matched to a gene: 11. From germline, CDR1 is PRHDT and CDR2 FYEKMQ (reference sequence). CDR3 length equals 17 residues. CDR3 sequence (DNA): TGTGCCAGCAGCAACTTACCTTCTAGCGGGAGGGCCAATGAGCAGTTCTTC. As protein: CASSNLPSSGRANEQFF.

This chain joins TRBV29-1 and TRBJ2-7; no clear D gene. The CDR3 sequence is 11 residues long. V was trimmed by 4 bases and J by 4 bases, leaving 8 bases between them. From germline, CDR1 is SQVTM and CDR2 ANQGSEA. Here the CDR3 DNA reads TGCAGCGTTGTTGTCGGTTACGAGCAGTACTTC. It codes for CSVVVGYEQYF.

This clone appeared once. CDR3 DNA sequence: TGTGCCAGCTCCCATCCACCGAGCTCCTACAATGAGCAGTTCTTC. Translated, it gives CASSHPPSSYNEQFF. The chain is built from TRBV6-1 and TRBJ2-1; D uncertain. V lost 8 bases and J 0 bases, leaving 14 bases between the germline ends. This CDR3 has 15 residues. CDR1 and CDR2 (germline): MNHNS, SASEGT.

This clone appeared a few times. The rearrangement joins TRBV19 to TRBJ1-6, with 8 bases matching TRBD1. CDR3 length equals 15 residues. V trimming: 7 bases; J trimming: 7 bases; junction bases outside the gene matches: 9. Germline V lookup: CDR1 LNHDA, CDR2 SQIVND (reference sequence). Here the CDR3 reads CASTGGSYWNSPLHF. For the CDR3, the DNA is TGTGCCAGTACAGGGGGCTCGTATTGGAATTCACCCCTCCACTTT.

V gene TRBV5-4 combines with J gene TRBJ1-2; 7 bases are shared with TRBD1. Trimming took 1 base from V and 7 from J; bases not matched to a gene: 13. CDR1 is SGHNT, CDR2 YYREEE, per germline (reference sequence). The CDR3 totals 16 residues. Here the CDR3 reads CASSLLTKTGSAGYTF. For the CDR3, the DNA is TGTGCCAGCAGCTTGCTAACCAAGACAGGGTCGGCTGGCTACACCTTC.

In its sample, this clone was seen once. The genes are TRBV6-4 and TRBJ2-3; 11 bases match TRBD2. This CDR3 contains 15 residues. The V and J ends lost 6 bases and 1 base, in that order; junction bases with no gene match: 3. Per germline, CDR1 MRHNA and CDR2 SNTAGT. CDR3 region: CASRLLAGGTDTQYF. CDR3 DNA sequence: TGTGCCAGCAGGTTACTAGCGGGGGGCACAGATACGCAGTATTTT.

The CDR3 DNA follows: TGCGCCAGCAGCCAAGACCACCGACAGGTCAAGGCAGATACGCAGTATTTT. Amino acid sequence: CASSQDHRQVKADTQYF. This chain joins TRBV4-1 and TRBJ2-3, with D perhaps TRBD1 (6 bases). The germline CDR1 and CDR2 sequences are MGHRA and YSYEKL. Between the trimmed V and J ends, which lost 0 bases and 4 bases, there was a span of 17 bases. This CDR3 has 17 residues.

The chain joins TRBV7-7 to TRBJ2-5; no clear D. CDR3 length: 14 amino acids. Trimming removed 1 base at V and 1 base at J, with 7 bases between. Germline values: CDR1 SSHAT, CDR2 FNYEAQ (reference sequence). CDR3 amino acids: CASSLGGFQETQYF. The DNA for the CDR3 is TGTGCCAGCAGCTTAGGCGGTTTCCAAGAGACCCAGTACTTC.

The chain couples TRBV2 to TRBJ1-5; D may be TRBD1 (5 bases). The V end lost 0 bases, the J end lost 5 bases, and 11 bases lay between the germline ends. In germline, CDR1 is SNHLY, CDR2 FYNNEI. The CDR3 has 15 amino acids. The CDR3 reads CASSEALGGDQPQHF. Here the CDR3 DNA reads TGTGCCAGCAGTGAAGCGCTTGGGGGGGATCAGCCCCAGCATTTT. The whole variable domain, remainder taken from reference TRBV2 and TRBJ1-5, is EPEVTQTPSHQVTQMGQEVILRCVPISNHLYFYWYRQILGQKVEFLVSFYNNEISEKSEIFDDQFSVERPDGSNFTLKIRSTKLEDSAMYFCASSEALGGDQPQHFGDGTRLSIL.

The rearrangement links TRBV7-9 to TRBJ1-1; 8 positions match TRBD1. With 1 base clipped from V and 4 bases from J, the junction kept 5 bases outside the gene matches. The germline V gene has CDR1 SEHNR and CDR2 FQNEAQ (reference sequence). This CDR3 contains 15 residues. The DNA for the CDR3 is TGTGCCAGCAGCTTAGGGACAGGGAAGACCACTGAAGCTTTCTTT. This encodes CASSLGTGKTTEAFF.

The CDR3 region is CASSQERETEAFF. The CDR3 DNA follows: TGTGCCAGCAGCCAAGAGAGGGAGACTGAAGCTTTCTTT. The chain combines TRBV4-2 with TRBJ1-1; no reliable D call. The germline CDR1 and CDR2 sequences are LGHNA and YNFKEQ. Trimming shortened V by 0 bases and J by 5 bases, and 7 bases separated the two germline ends. This CDR3 has 13 amino acids.